This T cell receptor (beta chain) stems from a study of cytomegalovirus exposure and HLA in healthy donors. TCRdb keeps only in-frame clones here, not all; method: immunoSEQ multiplex PCR. The sample records about 170,000 clones, roughly 90% being singletons. A word on this clone: Its antigen is unidentified.

Germline CDR1 and CDR2: SGHRS and YFSETQ. Trimming removed 1 base at V and 4 bases at J, with 9 bases between. The CDR3 totals 15 residues. Whole-study results and caveats: Reported performance of the classifier showed diagnosis of cytomegalovirus status with high specificity and sensitivity.

The receptor was derived from a man in his late teens or twenties in good health and CMV-seropositive. The chain couples TRBV5-1 to TRBJ2-6, with D tentatively TRBD1 (6 bases). The specimen was PBMCs. CDR3 DNA sequence: TGCGCCAGCAGCTTGTGGGGGCCCGGGGCCAACGTCCTGACTTTC. The encoded protein is CASSLWGPGANVLTF.